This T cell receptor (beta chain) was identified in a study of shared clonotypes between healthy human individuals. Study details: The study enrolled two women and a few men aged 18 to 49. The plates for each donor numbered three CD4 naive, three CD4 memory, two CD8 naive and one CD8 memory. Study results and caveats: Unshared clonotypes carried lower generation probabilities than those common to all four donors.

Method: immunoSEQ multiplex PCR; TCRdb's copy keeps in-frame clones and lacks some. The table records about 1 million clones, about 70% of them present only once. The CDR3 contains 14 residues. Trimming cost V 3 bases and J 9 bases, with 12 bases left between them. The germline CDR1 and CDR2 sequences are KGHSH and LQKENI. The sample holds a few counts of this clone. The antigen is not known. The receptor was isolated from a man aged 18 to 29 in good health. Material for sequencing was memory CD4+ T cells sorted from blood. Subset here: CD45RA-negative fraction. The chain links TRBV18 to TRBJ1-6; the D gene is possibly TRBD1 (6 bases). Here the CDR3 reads CASSPAGASSPLHF. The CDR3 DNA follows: TGTGCCAGCTCACCTGCGGGGGCGAGTTCACCCCTCCACTTT.